A selection of T cell receptor beta chains follows, all from one sample in a study of T cell responses to AZD1222 COVID-19 vaccine. Some clones are missing from TCRdb's copy, which holds only in-frame ones; the method was immunoSEQ multiplex PCR. The profile shows 100,000 or so clones, about 88% of them singletons. Sequencing used peripheral blood, obtained on day 0 of AZD1222 vaccination. These receptors were collected from an adult in good health. Each CDR3 is given with its conserved first and last residue. The order of the fields is V gene, D gene, CDR3 length, clone size, J gene, CDR3 protein, CDR3 DNA. D genes are given only for firm matches. Clone size is stated in some rows and not others, as once, few, many or a class when expanded.

TRBV19	-	13	-	TRBJ2-7	CASSQYSTYEQYF	TGTGCCAGTAGTCAGTACAGCACCTACGAGCAGTACTTC
TRBV6-2/TRBV6-3	-	14	-	TRBJ2-4	CASSTDTAKNIQYF	TGTGCCAGCAGTACAGATACTGCCAAAAACATTCAGTACTTC
TRBV9	-	14	-	TRBJ2-7	CASAWASASYEQYF	TGTGCCAGCGCGTGGGCTAGCGCCTCCTACGAGCAGTACTTC
TRBV19	TRBD2	16	-	TRBJ2-2	CASSLTSGGLPGELFF	TGTGCCAGTAGTTTAACTAGCGGGGGCCTGCCCGGGGAGCTGTTTTTT
TRBV7-2	-	15	-	TRBJ1-1	CASSLVNQLVTEAFF	TGTGCCAGCAGCTTAGTAAATCAGCTGGTGACTGAAGCTTTCTTT
TRBV3-1/TRBV3-2	-	16	-	TRBJ2-1	CASSRPRGGTYNEQFF	TGTGCCAGCAGCCGTCCCAGGGGGGGGACATACAATGAGCAGTTCTTC
TRBV3-1/TRBV3-2	-	12	-	TRBJ2-7	CASSQGQVEQYF	TGTGCCAGCAGCCAAGGACAGGTCGAGCAGTACTTC
TRBV5-1	TRBD1	16	-	TRBJ1-2	CASTLTGQGAHYGYTF	TGCGCCAGCACCCTGACCGGACAGGGGGCACACTATGGCTACACCTTC
TRBV9	-	15	-	TRBJ1-2	CASSAEMTGAGGYTF	TGTGCCAGCAGCGCGGAAATGACAGGCGCCGGTGGCTACACCTTC
TRBV7-7	TRBD2	16	once	TRBJ2-3	CASSPQRGGSADTQYF	TGTGCCAGCAGCCCCCAGCGGGGGGGAAGCGCAGATACGCAGTATTTT
TRBV6-5	TRBD2	15	once	TRBJ2-1	CASTAELAGKNEQFF	TGTGCCAGCACTGCCGAGCTAGCGGGGAAAAATGAGCAGTTCTTC
TRBV2	TRBD1	14	-	TRBJ1-1	CASRVLTGGAEAFF	TGTGCCAGCAGGGTTTTGACAGGGGGTGCTGAAGCTTTCTTT
TRBV4-1	-	16	-	TRBJ1-1	CASSQAGVVSHTEAFF	TGCGCCAGCAGCCAGGCAGGGGTTGTATCGCACACTGAAGCTTTCTTT
TRBV7-9	TRBD1	14	-	TRBJ1-5	CASRGQGADQPQHF	TGTGCCAGCAGGGGACAGGGGGCGGATCAGCCCCAGCATTTT
TRBV4-3	-	15	-	TRBJ2-5	CASSQELGLGETQYF	TGCGCCAGCAGCCAAGAACTGGGGTTAGGCGAGACCCAGTACTTC
TRBV10-2	TRBD2	16	-	TRBJ2-3	CASREGLAGPTDTQYF	TGCGCCAGCAGGGAGGGACTAGCGGGGCCAACAGATACGCAGTATTTT
TRBV5-6	-	16	once	TRBJ2-5	CASSLEVGGGLETQYF	TGTGCCAGCAGCTTGGAAGTTGGGGGGGGCCTGGAGACCCAGTACTTC